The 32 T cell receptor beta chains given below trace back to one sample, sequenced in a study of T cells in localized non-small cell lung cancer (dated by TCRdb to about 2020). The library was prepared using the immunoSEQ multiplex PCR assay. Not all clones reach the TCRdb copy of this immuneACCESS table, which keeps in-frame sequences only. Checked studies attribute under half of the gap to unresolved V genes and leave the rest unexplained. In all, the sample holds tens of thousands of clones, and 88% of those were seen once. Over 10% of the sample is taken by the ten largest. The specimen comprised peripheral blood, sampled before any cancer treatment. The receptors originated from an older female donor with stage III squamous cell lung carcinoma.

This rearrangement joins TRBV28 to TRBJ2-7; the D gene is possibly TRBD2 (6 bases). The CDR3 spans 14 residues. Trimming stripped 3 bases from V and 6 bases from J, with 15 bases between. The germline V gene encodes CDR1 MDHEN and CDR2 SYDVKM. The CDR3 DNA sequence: TGTGCCAGCAGTTTTTTGGCGGGAAGAGGCGAGCAGTACTTC. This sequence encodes CASSFLAGRGEQYF.

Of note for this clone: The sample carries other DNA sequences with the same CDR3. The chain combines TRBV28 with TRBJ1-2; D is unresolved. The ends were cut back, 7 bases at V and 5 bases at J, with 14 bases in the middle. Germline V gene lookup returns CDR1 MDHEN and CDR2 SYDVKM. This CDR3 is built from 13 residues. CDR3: CASTQGSHYGYTF. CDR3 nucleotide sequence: TGTGCCAGCACCCAAGGGTCGCATTATGGCTACACCTTC.

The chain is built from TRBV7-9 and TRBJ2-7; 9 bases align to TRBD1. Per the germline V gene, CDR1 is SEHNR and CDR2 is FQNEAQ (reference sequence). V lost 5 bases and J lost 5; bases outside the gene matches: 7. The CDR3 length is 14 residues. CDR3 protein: CASSAQGARDEQYF. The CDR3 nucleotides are TGTGCCAGCAGCGCACAGGGGGCGCGCGACGAGCAGTACTTC.

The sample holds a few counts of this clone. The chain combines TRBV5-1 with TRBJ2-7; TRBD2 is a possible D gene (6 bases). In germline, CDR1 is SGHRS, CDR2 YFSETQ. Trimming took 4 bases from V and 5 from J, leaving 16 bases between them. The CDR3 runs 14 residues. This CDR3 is CASSPWDLRDEQYF. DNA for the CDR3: TGCGCCAGCAGCCCATGGGACTTACGGGACGAGCAGTACTTC. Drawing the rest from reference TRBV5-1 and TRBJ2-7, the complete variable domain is KAGVTQTPRYLIKTRGQQVTLSCSPISGHRSVSWYQQTPGQGLQFLFEYFSETQRNKGNFPGRFSGRQFSNSRSEMNVSTLELGDSALYLCASSPWDLRDEQYFGPGTRLTVT.

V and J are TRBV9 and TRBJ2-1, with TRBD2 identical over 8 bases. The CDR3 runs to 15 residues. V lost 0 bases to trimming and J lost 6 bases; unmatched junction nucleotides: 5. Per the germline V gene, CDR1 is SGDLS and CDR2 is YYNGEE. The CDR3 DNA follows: TGTGCCAGCAGCGTAGACGGGACTAGGACCAATGAGCAGTTCTTC. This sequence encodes CASSVDGTRTNEQFF.

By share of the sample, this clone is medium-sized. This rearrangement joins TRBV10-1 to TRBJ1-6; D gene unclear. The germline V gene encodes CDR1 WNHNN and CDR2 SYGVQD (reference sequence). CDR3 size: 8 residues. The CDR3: CATRSLHF. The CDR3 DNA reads TGCGCAACCCGATCCCTCCACTTT.

CDR3 in amino acids: CAISEATEAFF. The CDR3 DNA follows: TGTGCCATCAGTGAGGCAACTGAAGCTTTCTTT. The V and J genes are TRBV10-3 and TRBJ1-1; no clear D gene. From germline, CDR1 is ENHRY and CDR2 SYGVKD. The V end lost 2 bases, the J end lost 5 bases, and 3 bases lay between the germline ends. There are 11 residues in the CDR3.

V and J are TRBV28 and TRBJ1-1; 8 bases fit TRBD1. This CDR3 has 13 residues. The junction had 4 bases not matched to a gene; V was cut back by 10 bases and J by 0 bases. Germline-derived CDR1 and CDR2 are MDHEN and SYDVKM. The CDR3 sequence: CATGTGMNTEAFF. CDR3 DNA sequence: TGTGCCACCGGGACAGGAATGAACACTGAAGCTTTCTTT.

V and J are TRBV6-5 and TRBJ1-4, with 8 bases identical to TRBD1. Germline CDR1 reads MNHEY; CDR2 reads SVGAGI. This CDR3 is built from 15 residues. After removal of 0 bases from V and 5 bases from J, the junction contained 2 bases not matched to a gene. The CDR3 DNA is TGTGCCAGCAGTTACTCAACAGGGGGGAATGAAAAACTGTTTTTT. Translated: CASSYSTGGNEKLFF.

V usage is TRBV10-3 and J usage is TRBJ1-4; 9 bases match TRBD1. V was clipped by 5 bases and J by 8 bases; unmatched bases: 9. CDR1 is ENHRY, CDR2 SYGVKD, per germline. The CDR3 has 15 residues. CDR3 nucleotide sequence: TGTGCCATCAGTATATCCGGGACAGGGAACGAAAAACTGTTTTTT. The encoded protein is CAISISGTGNEKLFF.

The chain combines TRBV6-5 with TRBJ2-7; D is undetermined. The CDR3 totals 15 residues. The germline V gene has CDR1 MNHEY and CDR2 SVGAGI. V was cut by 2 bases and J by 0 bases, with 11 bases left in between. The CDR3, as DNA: TGTGCCAGCAGTTACGACTCCTCAAGCTCCTACGAGCAGTACTTC. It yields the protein CASSYDSSSSYEQYF.

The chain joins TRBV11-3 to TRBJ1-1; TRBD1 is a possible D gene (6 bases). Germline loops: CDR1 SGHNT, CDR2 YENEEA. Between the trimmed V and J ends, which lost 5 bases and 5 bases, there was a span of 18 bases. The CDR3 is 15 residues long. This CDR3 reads CASSLSPGAGTEAFF. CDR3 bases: TGTGCCAGCAGCCTTAGTCCAGGGGCTGGGACTGAAGCTTTCTTT.

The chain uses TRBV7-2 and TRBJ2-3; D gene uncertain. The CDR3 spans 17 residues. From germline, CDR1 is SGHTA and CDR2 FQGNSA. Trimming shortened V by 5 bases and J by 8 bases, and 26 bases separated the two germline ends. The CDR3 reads CASSPIPPGGPPSTQYF. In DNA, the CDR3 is TGTGCCAGCAGCCCCATTCCGCCGGGCGGACCTCCGTCTACGCAGTATTTT.

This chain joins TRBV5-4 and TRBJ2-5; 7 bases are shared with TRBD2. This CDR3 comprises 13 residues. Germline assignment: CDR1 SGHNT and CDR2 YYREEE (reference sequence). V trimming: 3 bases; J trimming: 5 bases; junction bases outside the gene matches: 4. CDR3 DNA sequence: TGTGCCAGCAGCTCCAGGGAGGGGGAGACCCAGTACTTC. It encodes CASSSREGETQYF. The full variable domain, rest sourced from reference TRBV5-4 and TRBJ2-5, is ETGVTQSPTHLIKTRGQQVTLRCSSQSGHNTVSWYQQALGQGPQFIFQYYREEENGRGNFPPRFSGLQFPNYSSELNVNALELDDSALYLCASSSREGETQYFGPGTRLLVL.

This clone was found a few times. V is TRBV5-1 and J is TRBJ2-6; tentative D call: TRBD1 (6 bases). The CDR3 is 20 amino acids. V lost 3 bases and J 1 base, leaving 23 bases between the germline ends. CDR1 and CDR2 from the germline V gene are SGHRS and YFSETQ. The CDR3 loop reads CASSSFIRDTRESGANVLTF. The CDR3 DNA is TGCGCCAGCAGCTCGTTTATCCGGGACACCCGGGAATCTGGGGCCAACGTCCTGACTTTC.

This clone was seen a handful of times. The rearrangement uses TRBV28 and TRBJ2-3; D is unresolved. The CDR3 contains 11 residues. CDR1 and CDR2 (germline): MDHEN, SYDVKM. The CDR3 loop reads CASGLPDTQYF. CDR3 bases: TGTGCATCCGGGCTGCCAGATACGCAGTATTTT. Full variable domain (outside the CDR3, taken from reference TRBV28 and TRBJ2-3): DVKVTQSSRYLVKRTGEKVFLECVQDMDHENMFWYRQDPGLGLRLIYFSYDVKMKEKGDIPEGYSVSREKKERFSLILESASTNQTSMYLCASGLPDTQYFGPGTRLTVL.

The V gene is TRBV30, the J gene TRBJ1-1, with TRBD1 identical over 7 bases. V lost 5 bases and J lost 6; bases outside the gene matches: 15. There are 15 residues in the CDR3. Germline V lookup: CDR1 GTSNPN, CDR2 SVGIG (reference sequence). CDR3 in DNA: TGTGCCTGGGGAGCGCCGGACAGGAGGGCCTCTGAAGCTTTCTTT. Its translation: CAWGAPDRRASEAFF.

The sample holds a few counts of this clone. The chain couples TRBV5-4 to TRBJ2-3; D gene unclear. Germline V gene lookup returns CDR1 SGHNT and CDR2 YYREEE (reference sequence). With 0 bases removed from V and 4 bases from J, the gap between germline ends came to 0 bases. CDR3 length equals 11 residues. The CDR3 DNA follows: TGTGCCAGCAGCTTGGCAGATACGCAGTATTTT. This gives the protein CASSLADTQYF.

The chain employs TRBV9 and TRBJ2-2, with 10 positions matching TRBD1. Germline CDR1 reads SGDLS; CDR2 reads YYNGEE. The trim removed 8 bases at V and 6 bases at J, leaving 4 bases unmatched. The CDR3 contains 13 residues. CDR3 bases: TGTGCCAGTGGACAGGGGGTGTCCGGGGAGCTGTTTTTT. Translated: CASGQGVSGELFF.

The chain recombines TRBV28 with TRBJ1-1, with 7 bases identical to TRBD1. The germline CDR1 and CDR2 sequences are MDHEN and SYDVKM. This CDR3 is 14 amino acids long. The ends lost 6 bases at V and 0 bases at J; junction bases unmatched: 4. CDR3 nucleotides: TGTGCCAGCAGCCAGGGGGGCCTGAACACTGAAGCTTTCTTT. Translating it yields CASSQGGLNTEAFF.

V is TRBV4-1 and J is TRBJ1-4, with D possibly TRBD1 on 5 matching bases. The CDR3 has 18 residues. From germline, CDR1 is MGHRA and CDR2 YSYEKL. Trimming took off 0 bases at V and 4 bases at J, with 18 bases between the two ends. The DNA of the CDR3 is TGCGCCAGCAGCCAAGATCCCCGGGACCCCGTTGATAATGAAAAACTGTTTTTT. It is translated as CASSQDPRDPVDNEKLFF.

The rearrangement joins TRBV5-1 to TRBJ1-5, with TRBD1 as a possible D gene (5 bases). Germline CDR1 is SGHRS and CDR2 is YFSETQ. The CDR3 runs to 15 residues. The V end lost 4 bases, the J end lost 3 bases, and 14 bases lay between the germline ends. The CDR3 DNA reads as TGCGCCAGCAGCCCTTATGACAGTATCAATCAGCCCCAGCATTTT. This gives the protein CASSPYDSINQPQHF. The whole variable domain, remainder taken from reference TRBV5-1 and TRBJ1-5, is KAGVTQTPRYLIKTRGQQVTLSCSPISGHRSVSWYQQTPGQGLQFLFEYFSETQRNKGNFPGRFSGRQFSNSRSEMNVSTLELGDSALYLCASSPYDSINQPQHFGDGTRLSIL.

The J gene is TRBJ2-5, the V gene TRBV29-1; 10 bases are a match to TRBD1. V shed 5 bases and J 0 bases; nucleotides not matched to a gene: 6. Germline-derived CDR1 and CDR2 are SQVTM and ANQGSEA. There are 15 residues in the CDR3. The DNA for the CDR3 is TGCAGCGTTTCCCAGGGACAGGGGTACCAAGAGACCCAGTACTTC. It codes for CSVSQGQGYQETQYF.

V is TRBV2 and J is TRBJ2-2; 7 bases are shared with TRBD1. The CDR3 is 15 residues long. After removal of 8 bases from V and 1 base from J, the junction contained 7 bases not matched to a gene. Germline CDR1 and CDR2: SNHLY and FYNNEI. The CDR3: CASLATGMNTGELFF. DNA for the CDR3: TGTGCCAGCCTTGCGACAGGGATGAACACCGGGGAGCTGTTTTTT.

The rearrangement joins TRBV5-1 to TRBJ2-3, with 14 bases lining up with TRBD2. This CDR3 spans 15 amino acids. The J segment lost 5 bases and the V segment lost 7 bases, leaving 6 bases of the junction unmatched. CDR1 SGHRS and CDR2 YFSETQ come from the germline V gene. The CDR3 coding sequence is TGCGCCAGCTGGGATGGACTAGCGGGAGGAGATACGCAGTATTTT. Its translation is CASWDGLAGGDTQYF.

The CDR3 loop is CATQFDRQGLHQPQHF. CDR3 in DNA: TGTGCCACCCAGTTTGATCGGCAGGGTTTACATCAGCCCCAGCATTTT. This rearrangement joins TRBV28 to TRBJ1-5; TRBD1 is a possible D gene (5 bases). Looked up from germline, CDR1 is MDHEN and CDR2 is SYDVKM. The CDR3 spans 16 residues. Trimming stripped 10 bases from V and 5 bases from J, with 24 bases between.

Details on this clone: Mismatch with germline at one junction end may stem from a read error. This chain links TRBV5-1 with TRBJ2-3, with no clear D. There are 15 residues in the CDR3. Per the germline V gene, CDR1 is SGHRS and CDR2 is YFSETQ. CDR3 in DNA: TGCGCCAGCAGCTTGGCCGGCCCCAGCACGGATACGCAGTATTTT. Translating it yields CASSLAGPSTDTQYF.

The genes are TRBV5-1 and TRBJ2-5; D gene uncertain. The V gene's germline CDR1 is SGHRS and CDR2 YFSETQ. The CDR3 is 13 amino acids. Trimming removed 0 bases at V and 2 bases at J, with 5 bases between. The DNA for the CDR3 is TGCGCCAGCAGCTTGGTGGGGCAAGAGACCCAGTACTTC. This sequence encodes CASSLVGQETQYF.

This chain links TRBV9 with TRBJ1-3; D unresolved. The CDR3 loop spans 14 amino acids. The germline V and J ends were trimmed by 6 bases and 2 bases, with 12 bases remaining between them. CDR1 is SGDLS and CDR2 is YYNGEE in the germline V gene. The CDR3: CASTHGVAGNTIYF. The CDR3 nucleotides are TGTGCCAGCACCCACGGGGTTGCTGGAAACACCATATATTTT.

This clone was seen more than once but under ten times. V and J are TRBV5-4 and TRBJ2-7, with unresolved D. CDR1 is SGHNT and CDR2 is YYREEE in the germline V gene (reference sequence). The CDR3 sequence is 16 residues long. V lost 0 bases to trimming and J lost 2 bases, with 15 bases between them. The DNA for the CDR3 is TGTGCCAGCAGCTTGGGGGGAAGTAGTAGGACCTACGAGCAGTACTTC. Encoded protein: CASSLGGSSRTYEQYF.

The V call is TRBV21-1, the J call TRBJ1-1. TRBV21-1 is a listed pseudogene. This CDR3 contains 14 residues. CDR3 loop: CASSTHREGTEAFF. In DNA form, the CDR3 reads TGTGCCAGCAGCACCCACAGGGAGGGGACTGAAGCTTTCTTT.

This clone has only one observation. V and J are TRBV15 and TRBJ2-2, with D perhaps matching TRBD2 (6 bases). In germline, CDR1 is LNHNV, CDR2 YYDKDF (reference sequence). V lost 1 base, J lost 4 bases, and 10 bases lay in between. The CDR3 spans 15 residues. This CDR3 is CATSRGEVGTGELFF. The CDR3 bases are TGTGCCACCAGCAGAGGGGAGGTCGGCACCGGGGAGCTGTTTTTT.